These 32 T cell receptor beta chains came from one sample sequenced in a study of resident and recirculating memory T cells in vitiligo. Method: immunoSEQ multiplex PCR; TCRdb's copy keeps in-frame clones and lacks some. This sample has tens of thousands of clones, with just over 90% found just once. The specimen was blood. Source of these receptors: a male donor with vitiligo.

The chain has TRBV4-1 and TRBJ2-5, with unresolved D. CDR3 size: 15 residues. The V gene lost 4 bases and the J gene lost 1 base, with 13 bases spanning the gap. CDR1 is MGHRA, CDR2 YSYEKL, per germline. This chain's CDR3 is CASSRLAGSQETQYF. The CDR3 DNA follows: TGCGCCAGCAGCCGTTTGGCAGGAAGCCAAGAGACCCAGTACTTC.

The V call is TRBV19, the J call TRBJ2-7; 14 bases agree with TRBD2. V dropped 5 bases and J dropped 5; count of bases not matched to a gene: 8. This CDR3 region has 16 residues. CDR1 and CDR2 (germline): LNHDA, SQIVND (reference sequence). The DNA of the CDR3 is TGTGCCAGTAGTGCCCCGGGACTAGCGGGAGTGAACGAGCAGTACTTC. It yields the protein CASSAPGLAGVNEQYF.

The rearrangement joins TRBV6-6 to TRBJ1-2; D remains ambiguous. CDR1 is MNHNY, CDR2 SVGAGI, per germline (reference sequence). Trimming removed 6 bases at V and 4 bases at J, with 15 bases between. CDR3 size: 14 residues. For the CDR3, the DNA is TGTGCCAGCAGGAGCGAGGGCGGCGGCTATGGCTACACCTTC. This encodes CASRSEGGGYGYTF.

The CDR3 coding sequence is TGTGCCAGTAGTAATCCAGAAGAGACCCAGTACTTC. It yields the protein CASSNPEETQYF. This chain links TRBV19 with TRBJ2-5; D remains ambiguous. From germline, CDR1 is LNHDA and CDR2 SQIVND (reference sequence). The CDR3 is 12 amino acids. V lost 4 bases and J lost 3, with 6 bases in between.

The CDR3 loop reads CASSLAPSGSRVGTDTQYF. The CDR3 DNA sequence: TGTGCCAGCAGCTTAGCCCCCAGCGGGAGTAGGGTTGGCACAGATACGCAGTATTTT. The chain combines TRBV7-2 with TRBJ2-3; TRBD2 matches at 8 bases. The CDR3 totals 19 residues. Germline V lookup: CDR1 SGHTA, CDR2 FQGNSA. The V and J ends lost 0 bases and 1 base, in that order; junction bases with no gene match: 12.

This chain uses TRBV6-1 with TRBJ1-4, with 11 nucleotides matching TRBD1. V shed 6 bases and J 8 bases; nucleotides not matched to a gene: 5. Germline lookup yields CDR1 MNHNS and CDR2 SASEGT. CDR3 length: 14 amino acids. The CDR3 is CASRRTGGAEKLFF. The CDR3 nucleotides are TGTGCCAGCAGGCGGACAGGGGGCGCGGAAAAACTGTTTTTT.

The chain is built from TRBV7-2 and TRBJ2-7; 11 bases agree with TRBD1. The CDR3 spans 15 residues. Germline V gene sequence: CDR1 SGHTA, CDR2 FQGNSA. The V gene end was trimmed by 5 bases and the J gene end by 6 bases; junction bases not matched to a gene: 9. This chain's CDR3 is CASSPASGTGGEQYF. CDR3 nucleotide sequence: TGTGCCAGCAGCCCCGCTAGCGGGACAGGGGGCGAGCAGTACTTC.

The rearrangement links TRBV7-2 to TRBJ2-2, with a weak D call TRBD2 (5 bases). The CDR3 runs to 16 residues. Germline lookup yields CDR1 SGHTA and CDR2 FQGNSA. Between the trimmed V and J ends, which lost 1 base and 6 bases, there was a span of 15 bases. In nucleotides, the CDR3 is TGTGCCAGCAGCTTAGGAGCGGCAATGAGGCCCGGGGAGCTGTTTTTT. Residues: CASSLGAAMRPGELFF.

V is TRBV5-6 and J is TRBJ2-5; the D is unclear. CDR1 is SGHDT, CDR2 YYEEEE, per germline. CDR3 length equals 13 residues. V lost 0 bases to trimming and J lost 5 bases, with 8 bases between them. As DNA, the CDR3 is TGTGCCAGCAGCTTGGGGCAGGCCGAGACCCAGTACTTC. This sequence encodes CASSLGQAETQYF.

V usage is TRBV15 and J usage is TRBJ2-7, with D possibly matching TRBD2 (5 bases). With 0 bases removed from V and 4 bases from J, the gap between germline ends came to 13 bases. This CDR3 contains 15 residues. CDR1 is LNHNV and CDR2 is YYDKDF in the germline V gene (reference sequence). As DNA, the CDR3 is TGTGCCACCAGCAGAGATCTACCCGGGGAGTACGAGCAGTACTTC. Translation gives CATSRDLPGEYEQYF.

CDR3 nucleotides: TGTGCCAGCTCACCACCGACGGGTCAAGCAGATACGCAGTATTTT. This sequence encodes CASSPPTGQADTQYF. This chain uses TRBV18 with TRBJ2-3, with D uncertain. This CDR3 is 15 amino acids long. Looked up from germline, CDR1 is KGHSH and CDR2 is LQKENI. The V gene lost 0 bases and the J gene lost 4 bases, with 11 bases spanning the gap.

This chain links TRBV5-6 with TRBJ1-2, with TRBD1 matching 7 bases. This CDR3 contains 13 residues. The trim removed 4 bases at V and 7 bases at J, leaving 7 bases unmatched. Germline values: CDR1 SGHDT, CDR2 YYEEEE. The CDR3, as DNA: TGTGCCAGCAGCCTCGACAGGGTGAGTGGCTACACCTTC. Residues: CASSLDRVSGYTF.

This clone was recorded once. The rearrangement uses TRBV5-1 and TRBJ1-4; D is unclear. V gave up 4 bases and J gave up 7 bases, with 14 bases separating them. Germline V lookup: CDR1 SGHRS, CDR2 YFSETQ. There are 14 residues in the CDR3. CDR3 sequence: CASSPGSESEKLFF. In DNA form, the CDR3 reads TGCGCCAGCAGCCCCGGGTCCGAGAGTGAAAAACTGTTTTTT.

The chain links TRBV2 to TRBJ1-1; TRBD1 might be the D (5 bases). This CDR3 is built from 13 residues. The ends were cut back, 4 bases at V and 5 bases at J, with 11 bases in the middle. Germline values: CDR1 SNHLY, CDR2 FYNNEI. Here the CDR3 reads CASSAGLSTEAFF. The CDR3 DNA is TGTGCCAGCAGTGCAGGGTTGTCGACTGAAGCTTTCTTT.

The rearrangement joins TRBV7-3 to TRBJ2-4, with TRBD2 matching over 13 bases. The trim removed 2 bases at V and 1 base at J, leaving 5 bases unmatched. The CDR3 covers 18 residues. The germline gives CDR1 SGHTA, CDR2 FQGTGA. CDR3 sequence: CASSLRTSGSAAKNIQYF. CDR3 coding DNA: TGTGCCAGCAGCTTACGGACTAGCGGGAGCGCGGCCAAAAACATTCAGTACTTC.

In this sample, this clone is medium-sized. V is TRBV6-4 and J is TRBJ2-3, with 9 bases identical to TRBD1. Germline values: CDR1 MRHNA, CDR2 SNTAGT. CDR3 size: 14 residues. Unmatched junction bases numbered 0, after V lost 4 bases and J lost 1 base. DNA for the CDR3: TGTGCCAGCAGTGGGACAGGGGGCACAGATACGCAGTATTTT. It translates to CASSGTGGTDTQYF.

The chain carries TRBV7-2 and TRBJ2-7, with 8 bases identical to TRBD2. CDR3 length equals 16 residues. V lost 7 bases to trimming and J lost 3 bases; unmatched junction nucleotides: 14. Germline CDR1 SGHTA, CDR2 FQGNSA. CDR3 residues: CASTSGGGRSFYEQYF. CDR3 bases: TGTGCCAGCACCTCCGGGGGGGGGCGTAGTTTCTACGAGCAGTACTTC.

The V and J genes are TRBV9 and TRBJ2-1; 12 bases match TRBD2. J lost 10 bases, V lost 4 bases, and 9 bases had no gene match. This CDR3 spans 15 amino acids. CDR1 and CDR2 (germline): SGDLS, YYNGEE. CDR3 in DNA: TGTGCCAGCAGCCCACGACTAGCGGGAGACCCCGAGCAGTTCTTC. Its translation is CASSPRLAGDPEQFF.

This clone was found once. V gene TRBV6-5 combines with J gene TRBJ1-2; D not certain. Germline CDR1 and CDR2: MNHEY and SVGAGI. Trimming cost V 5 bases and J 4 bases, with 11 bases left between them. The CDR3 has 13 residues. The CDR3 sequence: CASSDAARYGYTF. The CDR3 nucleotides are TGTGCCAGCAGTGACGCGGCCCGCTATGGCTACACCTTC.

A few counts support this clone. The chain uses TRBV12-5 and TRBJ2-1, with 11 bases fitting TRBD1. Trimming at V came to 5 bases and at J to 8 bases, leaving 2 bases not matched to a gene. CDR1 and CDR2 (germline): LGHNT, FRNRAP. The CDR3 has 13 amino acids. The CDR3 here is CASGGTGGDEQFF. Here the CDR3 DNA reads TGTGCTAGTGGTGGGACAGGGGGTGATGAGCAGTTCTTC.

As regards this clone: Germline and junction disagree at one end, which may indicate a read error. The genes are TRBV7-2 and TRBJ2-7, with 8 bases aligning to TRBD1. CDR3 size: 15 residues. Germline loops: CDR1 SGHTA, CDR2 FQGNSA. The DNA of the CDR3 is TGTGCCAGCAGCAAAGTGGGGACAGGTTCCTTCGAGCAGTACTTC. This encodes CASSKVGTGSFEQYF.

The chain links TRBV5-1 to TRBJ2-1; TRBD1 matches 12 bases. The CDR3 is 22 residues long. Germline-derived CDR1 and CDR2 are SGHRS and YFSETQ. After removal of 2 bases from V and 0 bases from J, the junction contained 18 bases not matched to a gene. The CDR3 sequence: CASSFGRDRGRGRYFSYNEQFF. CDR3 in DNA: TGCGCCAGCAGCTTCGGCCGGGACAGGGGGCGGGGGCGTTACTTCTCCTACAATGAGCAGTTCTTC.

A remark on this clone: Other DNA sequences of this sample code for an identical CDR3. CDR3: CASSLELAGGSEQYF. In nucleotides, the CDR3 is TGTGCCAGCAGCTTAGAACTAGCGGGAGGGTCCGAGCAGTACTTC. This chain connects TRBV7-2 to TRBJ2-7; 13 bases are a match to TRBD2. V trimming: 1 base; J trimming: 6 bases; junction bases outside the gene matches: 3. The CDR3 runs 15 residues. CDR1 is SGHTA, CDR2 FQGNSA, per germline.

The chain has TRBV5-6 and TRBJ1-1, with TRBD1 identical over 8 bases. CDR3 size: 18 residues. Unmatched junction bases numbered 11, after V lost 1 base and J lost 0 bases. Germline V CDR1 and CDR2: SGHDT, YYEEEE. The CDR3 reads CASSLLQGVKRVNTEAFF. The CDR3 DNA is TGTGCCAGCAGCTTGTTACAGGGGGTCAAAAGGGTGAACACTGAAGCTTTCTTT.

This clone occurred a few times. The V and J genes are TRBV5-1 and TRBJ2-1; D is perhaps TRBD1 (6 bases). The CDR3 contains 15 residues. Germline V gene lookup returns CDR1 SGHRS and CDR2 YFSETQ. V lost 1 base, J lost 5 bases, and 13 bases lay in between. CDR3 DNA sequence: TGCGCCAGCAGCTTGAGGGGGAGTCCCCACAATGAGCAGTTCTTC. Amino acids: CASSLRGSPHNEQFF.

The rearrangement links TRBV15 to TRBJ1-2, with D perhaps matching TRBD1 (5 bases). The V gene lost 5 bases and the J gene lost 4 bases, with 17 bases spanning the gap. This CDR3 region has 15 residues. Germline V gene sequence: CDR1 LNHNV, CDR2 YYDKDF (reference sequence). CDR3 sequence: CATSPRIDSPYGYTF. The CDR3 DNA reads TGTGCCACCAGCCCCCGGATTGACAGTCCCTATGGCTACACCTTC. The full variable domain, with the rest looked up from reference TRBV15 and TRBJ1-2, is DAMVIQNPRYQVTQFGKPVTLSCSQTLNHNVMYWYQQKSSQAPKLLFHYYDKDFNNEADTPDNFQSRRPNTSFCFLDIRSPGLGDTAMYLCATSPRIDSPYGYTFGSGTRLTVV.

The CDR3 DNA follows: TGTGCCAGCTCACCGCGGCTATTGACTAGCACAGATACGCAGTATTTT. The encoded protein is CASSPRLLTSTDTQYF. The chain combines TRBV18 with TRBJ2-3; D gene ambiguous. The CDR3 is 16 residues long. The germline gives CDR1 KGHSH, CDR2 LQKENI. V dropped 3 bases and J dropped 0 bases, with 13 bases sitting between them.

This clone has only one observation. The chain is built from TRBV5-8 and TRBJ2-3; TRBD2 might be the D (6 bases). This CDR3 is built from 12 residues. The germline CDR1 and CDR2 sequences are SGHTS and YDEGEE. Deletions cut 5 bases from V and 6 bases from J, with 10 bases between. CDR3 sequence: CASRGGGDTQYF. The CDR3 DNA is TGTGCCAGCAGGGGAGGAGGGGATACGCAGTATTTT.

The V call is TRBV29-1, the J call TRBJ2-1; D remains unclear. Trimming removed 6 bases from V and 2 bases from J, with 14 bases in between. Per germline, CDR1 SQVTM and CDR2 ANQGSEA. This CDR3 region has 14 residues. The CDR3 reads CSVANRVTYNEQFF. The DNA for the CDR3 is TGCAGCGTCGCCAATCGGGTCACCTACAATGAGCAGTTCTTC.

This clone was seen at least ten times. The chain links TRBV27 to TRBJ2-7; 14 bases fit TRBD2. The V gene end was trimmed by 3 bases and the J gene end by 6 bases; junction bases not matched to a gene: 7. Germline CDR1 and CDR2: MNHEY and SMNVEV (reference sequence). This CDR3 is 16 amino acids long. In DNA form, the CDR3 reads TGTGCCAGCAGTTTTTCTTACGGACTAGCGGGAGGCGAGCAGTACTTC. Translation gives CASSFSYGLAGGEQYF.

V usage is TRBV7-3 and J usage is TRBJ1-1; the match to TRBD1 covers 9 bases. Germline trimming cut 1 base from V and 1 base from J; bases unmatched to any gene: 4. Germline CDR1 and CDR2: SGHTA and FQGTGA. The CDR3 runs 16 residues. The CDR3 nucleotides read TGTGCCAGCAGCTTAATCCCGACAGGGGGGAACACTGAAGCTTTCTTT. Residues: CASSLIPTGGNTEAFF.

J is TRBJ1-2 and V is TRBV6-1; 8 nucleotides line up with TRBD1. The germline V gene encodes CDR1 MNHNS and CDR2 SASEGT. This CDR3 comprises 14 residues. V shed 4 bases and J 8 bases; nucleotides not matched to a gene: 9. The CDR3 here is CASSGQGRGKGYTF. CDR3 bases: TGTGCCAGCAGTGGACAGGGGAGGGGGAAGGGCTACACCTTC.